These 32 T cell receptor beta chains were all obtained from the same sample, sequenced in a study of OX40 agonist ivuxolimab in advanced cancers. Sequencing used immunoSEQ multiplex PCR; TCRdb keeps in-frame clones, though not all of them. In the table there are about 13,000 clones, 75% to 90% of which are singletons. Sample: CD4+ or CD8+ T cells sorted from blood, taken in a trial of the OX40 agonist ivuxolimab. The receptors originated from an adult with an advanced solid tumor such as melanoma, head and neck, liver or kidney cancer.

The V gene is TRBV23-1, the J gene TRBJ1-1; a weak D match, TRBD1 (6 bases). TRBV23-1 qualifies as an ORF whose function is uncertain. The CDR3 runs to 18 residues. Trimming removed 0 bases at V and 3 bases at J, with 20 bases between. The DNA for the CDR3 is TGCGCCAGCAGTCAATCGGAATATGGGACATCGAAGGACACTGAAGCTTTCTTT. As protein: CASSQSEYGTSKDTEAFF.

V gene TRBV19 combines with J gene TRBJ1-5; TRBD1 might be the D (5 bases). V was cut by 1 base and J by 6 bases, with 10 bases left in between. Germline CDR1 LNHDA, CDR2 SQIVND (reference sequence). The CDR3 has 14 amino acids. The CDR3 spells CASSIVEGVQPQHF. The CDR3, as DNA: TGTGCCAGTAGTATAGTTGAAGGGGTTCAGCCCCAGCATTTT.

For the CDR3, the DNA is TGTGCCAGCAGTTTATGGGGGGGCCGCGGCTACACCTTC. Translated, it gives CASSLWGGRGYTF. The chain is built from TRBV27 and TRBJ1-2; D may be TRBD1 (6 bases). The V end lost 1 base, the J end lost 8 bases, and 11 bases lay between the germline ends. Looked up from germline, CDR1 is MNHEY and CDR2 is SMNVEV (reference sequence). This CDR3 region has 13 residues.

The chain combines TRBV10-1 with TRBJ2-1, with TRBD2 matching over 10 bases. V gave up 4 bases and J gave up 2 bases; unmatched junction bases: 2. This CDR3 spans 15 amino acids. CDR1 is WNHNN and CDR2 is SYGVQD in the germline V gene (reference sequence). The CDR3 DNA is TGCGCCAGCAGTGCTAGCGGGAGTCCCTACAATGAGCAGTTCTTC. The encoded protein is CASSASGSPYNEQFF.

The chain employs TRBV7-6 and TRBJ2-7; tentative D call: TRBD1 (6 bases). Trimming took 6 bases from V and 4 from J, leaving 10 bases between them. This CDR3 is built from 12 residues. The V gene's germline CDR1 is SGHVS and CDR2 FNYEAQ. Written as DNA, the CDR3 is TGTGCCAGCAGTGACAGGACTTACGAGCAGTACTTC. This sequence encodes CASSDRTYEQYF.

The chain couples TRBV27 to TRBJ2-7; D is possibly TRBD1 (5 bases). CDR1 and CDR2 (germline): MNHEY, SMNVEV (reference sequence). The CDR3 covers 15 residues. The V gene lost 2 bases and the J gene lost 2 bases, with 13 bases spanning the gap. The CDR3 DNA is TGTGCCAGCAGTTTAGGCTGGGGCCGACCCTACGAGCAGTACTTC. This translates into CASSLGWGRPYEQYF.

The chain links TRBV27 to TRBJ2-7, with TRBD1 matching 12 bases. From germline, CDR1 is MNHEY and CDR2 SMNVEV (reference sequence). Losses at the gene ends were 1 base for V and 9 bases for J; bases not matched to a gene: 4. The CDR3 covers 14 residues. The CDR3 nucleotides are TGTGCCAGCAGTTTATTTAGGGACAGGGGGCGGCAGTACTTC. It yields the protein CASSLFRDRGRQYF.

This sequence joins TRBV30 and TRBJ2-3, with a tentative D call TRBD1 (5 bases). Looked up from germline, CDR1 is GTSNPN and CDR2 is SVGIG (reference sequence). Trimming took 0 bases from V and 0 from J, leaving 16 bases between them. CDR3 length: 17 amino acids. CDR3 in amino acids: CAWSVLKDSPSTDTQYF. The CDR3 DNA sequence: TGTGCCTGGAGTGTACTAAAAGACAGTCCTAGCACAGATACGCAGTATTTT.

This rearrangement joins TRBV2 to TRBJ2-3, with 9 positions matching TRBD1. V lost 5 bases and J lost 0; bases outside the gene matches: 12. Germline loops: CDR1 SNHLY, CDR2 FYNNEI. CDR3 length: 18 amino acids. CDR3 nucleotides: TGTGCCAGCAGTCCCCGGGACAGGGTTCATTTTAGCACAGATACGCAGTATTTT. The encoded protein is CASSPRDRVHFSTDTQYF. Looking up the rest from reference TRBV2 and TRBJ2-3 gives the full variable domain: EPEVTQTPSHQVTQMGQEVILRCVPISNHLYFYWYRQILGQKVEFLVSFYNNEISEKSEIFDDQFSVERPDGSNFTLKIRSTKLEDSAMYFCASSPRDRVHFSTDTQYFGPGTRLTVL.

V usage is TRBV11-2 and J usage is TRBJ1-6; 8 bases fit TRBD1. Germline loops: CDR1 SGHAT, CDR2 FQNNGV. The trim removed 5 bases at V and 7 bases at J, leaving 4 bases unmatched. The CDR3 sequence is 14 residues long. CDR3 DNA: TGTGCCAGCAGCCGGACAGGGAACAATTCACCCCTCCACTTT. This gives the protein CASSRTGNNSPLHF.

The genes are TRBV6-5 and TRBJ2-2; tentative D call: TRBD2 (5 bases). This CDR3 comprises 13 residues. The V end was cut by 11 bases, the J end by 5 bases, with 15 bases between. Germline CDR1 and CDR2: MNHEY and SVGAGI. CDR3 bases: TGTGCCCCCTATGGACTTAGTACCGGGGAGCTGTTTTTT. Translation gives CAPYGLSTGELFF.

This clone was seen only once. The V and J genes are TRBV29-1 and TRBJ2-1; a weak D match, TRBD2 (6 bases). The CDR3 loop spans 16 amino acids. V was pared by 0 bases and J by 0 bases, with 12 bases between. Germline values: CDR1 SQVTM, CDR2 ANQGSEA. The CDR3 bases are TGCAGCGTTGAAGATCTGGACGGGAGCTCCTACAATGAGCAGTTCTTC. Its protein product is CSVEDLDGSSYNEQFF.

CDR3 residues: CASSLVGGGQGYTF. The CDR3 DNA reads as TGCGCCAGCAGCTTGGTCGGAGGGGGTCAGGGCTACACCTTC. V and J are TRBV5-1 and TRBJ1-2; tentatively, D is TRBD1 (6 bases). V was pared by 0 bases and J by 8 bases, with 14 bases between. CDR3 length: 14 residues. Per the germline V gene, CDR1 is SGHRS and CDR2 is YFSETQ.

This rearrangement joins TRBV15 to TRBJ2-7; TRBD1 is a possible D gene (6 bases). CDR1 is LNHNV, CDR2 YYDKDF, per germline (reference sequence). This CDR3 contains 15 residues. The V gene lost 0 bases and the J gene lost 0 bases, with 9 bases spanning the gap. The CDR3 here is CATSRENRVSYEQYF. The CDR3 DNA follows: TGTGCCACCAGCAGAGAGAACAGGGTCTCCTACGAGCAGTACTTC.

This clone has more than one count but fewer than ten. V and J are TRBV10-2 and TRBJ1-3; 7 nucleotides agree with TRBD1. The CDR3 has 13 residues. From germline, CDR1 is WSHSY and CDR2 SAAADI. The J segment lost 3 bases and the V segment lost 4 bases, leaving 0 bases of the junction unmatched. The CDR3 DNA sequence: TGCGCCAGCAGTGGGGACAGTGGAAACACCATATATTTT. It encodes CASSGDSGNTIYF.

This clone was seen a few times. The V gene is TRBV19, the J gene TRBJ2-1, with D hard to call. The ends were cut back, 3 bases at V and 2 bases at J, with 17 bases in the middle. CDR1 and CDR2 from the germline V gene are LNHDA and SQIVND (reference sequence). The CDR3 runs 17 residues. CDR3 coding DNA: TGTGCCAGTAGTATCATGGCCGCCGAAGCAACCTACAATGAGCAGTTCTTC. It is translated as CASSIMAAEATYNEQFF.

The chain has TRBV7-3 and TRBJ2-1, with TRBD2 matching over 8 bases. Germline CDR1 and CDR2: SGHTA and FQGTGA. This CDR3 has 15 residues. The junction had 2 bases not matched to a gene; V was cut back by 1 base and J by 3 bases. The CDR3 loop is CASSLSGGNYNEQFF. In DNA, the CDR3 is TGTGCCAGCAGCTTAAGCGGGGGGAACTACAATGAGCAGTTCTTC. Full variable domain (missing parts from reference TRBV7-3 and TRBJ2-1): GAGVSQTPSNKVTEKGKYVELRCDPISGHTALYWYRQSLGQGPEFLIYFQGTGAADDSGLPNDRFFAVRPEGSVSTLKIQRTERGDSAVYLCASSLSGGNYNEQFFGPGTRLTVL.

This clone came up once. CDR3 DNA: TGCGCCAGCAGCCACAGACAGGTTGAGGGGAGAGAGACCCAGTACTTC. Encoded protein: CASSHRQVEGRETQYF. The chain recombines TRBV4-1 with TRBJ2-5, with a tentative D call TRBD1 (6 bases). V lost 3 bases, J lost 4 bases, and 18 bases lay in between. The length of the CDR3 is 16 residues. CDR1 MGHRA and CDR2 YSYEKL come from the germline V gene.

The chain uses TRBV19 and TRBJ1-1, with TRBD1 matching over 8 bases. The CDR3 extends over 17 amino acids. Per the germline V gene, CDR1 is LNHDA and CDR2 is SQIVND (reference sequence). Trimming cost V 3 bases and J 1 base; bases outside gene matches: 10. CDR3 nucleotide sequence: TGTGCCAGTAGTATGTTAGTGAACAGGGGGAAGAACACTGAAGCTTTCTTT. Protein sequence: CASSMLVNRGKNTEAFF.

The V call is TRBV6-1, the J call TRBJ1-1; perhaps TRBD1 as D (5 bases). The CDR3 covers 12 residues. V gave up 10 bases and J gave up 5 bases, with 14 bases separating them. CDR1 is MNHNS and CDR2 is SASEGT in the germline V gene. The CDR3 loop reads CAIRRGLTEAFF. The CDR3 coding sequence is TGTGCCATCCGACGGGGCTTGACTGAAGCTTTCTTT.

The chain's CDR3 is CASSLTVETNTEAFF. The CDR3 bases are TGTGCCAGCAGTCTGACGGTGGAGACGAACACTGAAGCTTTCTTT. The chain combines TRBV28 with TRBJ1-1; no definite D call. The CDR3 is 15 amino acids. Germline values: CDR1 MDHEN, CDR2 SYDVKM. V was trimmed by 5 bases and J by 1 base, leaving 14 bases between them.

The chain joins TRBV15 to TRBJ1-5; D is ambiguous. The CDR3 covers 17 residues. Germline lookup yields CDR1 LNHNV and CDR2 YYDKDF (reference sequence). The V gene lost 0 bases and the J gene lost 0 bases, with 12 bases spanning the gap. The CDR3 region is CATSRDLEVYSNQPQHF. For the CDR3, the DNA is TGTGCCACCAGCAGAGATCTAGAAGTATATAGCAATCAGCCCCAGCATTTT.

The chain has TRBV15 and TRBJ2-2, with 9 bases lining up with TRBD1. Germline CDR1 reads LNHNV; CDR2 reads YYDKDF (reference sequence). V lost 7 bases, J lost 8 bases, and 17 bases stayed unmatched. The CDR3 contains 17 residues. CDR3 protein: CATKESPGQGWGGELFF. The CDR3 DNA is TGTGCCACCAAGGAATCGCCGGGACAGGGTTGGGGAGGGGAGCTGTTTTTT.

The V gene is TRBV7-6, the J gene TRBJ2-3; a weak D match, TRBD2 (6 bases). Trimming took 1 base from V and 0 from J, leaving 8 bases between them. The CDR3 loop spans 15 amino acids. CDR1 SGHVS and CDR2 FNYEAQ come from the germline V gene. CDR3 DNA sequence: TGTGCCAGCAGCTTAGGGCTAGCGAGCACAGATACGCAGTATTTT. Protein: CASSLGLASTDTQYF.

The rearrangement uses TRBV7-3 and TRBJ2-7, with TRBD1 identical over 9 bases. Looked up from germline, CDR1 is SGHTA and CDR2 is FQGTGA. V was clipped by 2 bases and J by 4 bases; unmatched bases: 9. The CDR3 is 16 amino acids. The CDR3 sequence is CASSLLPAGQGYEQYF. The DNA of the CDR3 is TGTGCCAGCAGCTTATTACCAGCGGGACAGGGTTACGAGCAGTACTTC.

The genes are TRBV6-5 and TRBJ2-1; TRBD2 matches at 13 bases. CDR3 length: 13 residues. The junction had 9 bases not matched to a gene; V was cut back by 6 bases and J by 16 bases. CDR1 and CDR2 from the germline V gene are MNHEY and SVGAGI. CDR3 in amino acids: CASSILAGGPIFF. CDR3 coding DNA: TGTGCCAGCAGCATACTAGCGGGAGGGCCAATTTTCTTC.

V gene TRBV2 combines with J gene TRBJ2-7; D perhaps matches TRBD1 (6 bases). Germline assignment: CDR1 SNHLY and CDR2 FYNNEI. With 2 bases removed from V and 7 bases from J, the gap between germline ends came to 21 bases. The CDR3 is 16 amino acids. CDR3 sequence (DNA): TGTGCCAGCAGTGAAAATTCGGGACAAGGGTCTGGGGAGCAGTACTTC. The encoded protein is CASSENSGQGSGEQYF.

A remark on this clone: In the same sample, other DNA sequences code for this CDR3. V gene TRBV7-3 combines with J gene TRBJ2-1; D gene ambiguous. Germline V gives CDR1 SGHTA, CDR2 FQGTGA. Trimming removed 5 bases at V and 0 bases at J, with 8 bases between. This CDR3 comprises 14 residues. CDR3 nucleotides: TGTGCCAGCAGCCTATCAAGCTCCTACAATGAGCAGTTCTTC. This codes for CASSLSSSYNEQFF. The whole variable domain, remainder taken from reference TRBV7-3 and TRBJ2-1, is GAGVSQTPSNKVTEKGKYVELRCDPISGHTALYWYRQSLGQGPEFLIYFQGTGAADDSGLPNDRFFAVRPEGSVSTLKIQRTERGDSAVYLCASSLSSSYNEQFFGPGTRLTVL.

The chain is built from TRBV4-1 and TRBJ1-1; TRBD1 agrees at 8 bases. CDR3 length equals 16 residues. Trimming cost V 3 bases and J 8 bases; bases outside gene matches: 14. The germline CDR1 and CDR2 sequences are MGHRA and YSYEKL. The CDR3 reads CASSQGDITGGKEAFF. CDR3 in DNA: TGCGCCAGCAGCCAGGGGGACATCACAGGGGGAAAAGAAGCTTTCTTT.

This chain uses TRBV12-2 with TRBJ2-7; no check of the table's D call, TRBD2, against the DNA was made. TRBV12-2 is a listed pseudogene. The CDR3 spans 15 residues. Here the CDR3 reads CASRPGRGSSYEQYF. The CDR3 DNA sequence: TGTGCAAGTCGCCCAGGACGGGGAAGCTCCTACGAGCAGTACTTC.

J is TRBJ1-5 and V is TRBV27; the match to TRBD1 covers 7 bases. Trimming removed 5 bases from V and 4 bases from J; junction bases left unmatched: 8. Per germline, CDR1 MNHEY and CDR2 SMNVEV (reference sequence). The CDR3 covers 15 residues. The CDR3 bases are TGTGCCAGCAGTCCCCTGACAGGGATAAATCAGCCCCAGCATTTT. It translates to CASSPLTGINQPQHF.

The V and J genes are TRBV7-9 and TRBJ2-5, with a possible D match to TRBD1 (6 bases). This CDR3 region has 17 residues. Germline V lookup: CDR1 SEHNR, CDR2 FQNEAQ (reference sequence). V gave up 4 bases and J gave up 5 bases, with 23 bases separating them. The CDR3 sequence is CASSSRDRDTRVETQYF. The CDR3 DNA reads as TGTGCCAGCAGCTCTCGAGACCGGGACACAAGGGTGGAGACCCAGTACTTC.